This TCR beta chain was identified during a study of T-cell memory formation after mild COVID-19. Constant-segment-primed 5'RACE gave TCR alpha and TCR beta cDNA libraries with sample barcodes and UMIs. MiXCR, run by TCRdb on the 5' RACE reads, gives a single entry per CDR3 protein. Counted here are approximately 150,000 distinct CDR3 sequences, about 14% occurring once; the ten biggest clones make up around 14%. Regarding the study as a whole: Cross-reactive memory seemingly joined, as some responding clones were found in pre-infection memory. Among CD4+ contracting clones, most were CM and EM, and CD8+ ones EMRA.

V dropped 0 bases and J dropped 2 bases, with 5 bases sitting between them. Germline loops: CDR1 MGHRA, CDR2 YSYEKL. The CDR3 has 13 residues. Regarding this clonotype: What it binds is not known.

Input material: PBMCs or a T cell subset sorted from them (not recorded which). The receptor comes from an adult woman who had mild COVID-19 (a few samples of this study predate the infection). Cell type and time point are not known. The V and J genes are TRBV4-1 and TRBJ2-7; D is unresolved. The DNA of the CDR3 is TGCGCCAGCAGCCAAGACCCCCCCTACGAGCAGTACTTC. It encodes CASSQDPPYEQYF.